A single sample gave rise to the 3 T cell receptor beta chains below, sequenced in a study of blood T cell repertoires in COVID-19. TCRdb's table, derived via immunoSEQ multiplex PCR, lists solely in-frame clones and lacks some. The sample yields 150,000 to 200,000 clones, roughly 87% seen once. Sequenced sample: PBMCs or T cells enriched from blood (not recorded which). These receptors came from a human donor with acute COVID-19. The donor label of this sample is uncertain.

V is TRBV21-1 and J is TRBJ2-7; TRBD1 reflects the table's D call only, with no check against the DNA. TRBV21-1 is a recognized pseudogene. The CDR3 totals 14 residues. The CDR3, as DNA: TGTGCCAGCAGCTCATGGACAGTTGGAGCCGAGCAGTACTTC. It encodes CASSSWTVGAEQYF.

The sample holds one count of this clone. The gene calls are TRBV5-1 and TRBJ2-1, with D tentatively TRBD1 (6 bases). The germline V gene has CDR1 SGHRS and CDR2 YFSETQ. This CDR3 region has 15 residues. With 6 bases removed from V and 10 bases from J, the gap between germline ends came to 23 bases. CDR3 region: CASKPGASPSVEQFF. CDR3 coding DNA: TGCGCCAGCAAACCAGGGGCCTCCCCTAGTGTCGAGCAGTTCTTC.

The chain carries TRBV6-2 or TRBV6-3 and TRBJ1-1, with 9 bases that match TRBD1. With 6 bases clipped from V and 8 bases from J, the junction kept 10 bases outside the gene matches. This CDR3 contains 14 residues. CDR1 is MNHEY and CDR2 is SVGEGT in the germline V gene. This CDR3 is CASSNRDRDPEAFF. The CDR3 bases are TGTGCCAGCAGCAACCGGGACAGGGACCCAGAAGCTTTCTTT.